A single sample is the source of the 26 T cell receptor beta chains below, sequenced in a study of shared clonotypes between healthy human individuals. TCRdb's copy holds only in-frame clones and misses some; the assay was immunoSEQ multiplex PCR. The sample records approximately 1,500,000 clones, about 96% being singletons. The sequenced material came from naive CD4+ T cells sorted from blood. Subset described: CD45RA+ positively selected. These receptors were collected from a man aged 25 to 40 in good health.

In this sample, this clone turned up once. The chain uses TRBV7-3 and TRBJ2-5; D remains unclear. Germline V lookup: CDR1 SGHTA, CDR2 FQGTGA. The CDR3 length is 15 residues. Trimming stripped 1 base from V and 1 base from J, with 10 bases between. CDR3 nucleotide sequence: TGTGCCAGCAGCTTAATCGCAAGCTCCCAAGAGACCCAGTACTTC. Protein sequence: CASSLIASSQETQYF.

The chain joins TRBV2 to TRBJ2-1, with D perhaps TRBD1 or TRBD2 (6 bases each). Looked up from germline, CDR1 is SNHLY and CDR2 is FYNNEI. V was shortened by 2 bases and J by 9 bases, with 11 bases between the two germline ends. The CDR3 consists of 13 residues. CDR3 DNA sequence: TGTGCCAGCAGTGAAACAACGGGGGCTGAGCAGTTCTTC. Its protein product is CASSETTGAEQFF.

The genes are TRBV25-1 and TRBJ1-2; D not certain. Germline V CDR1 and CDR2: MGHDK, SYGVNS. This CDR3 region has 13 residues. Trimming took 2 bases from V and 4 from J, leaving 8 bases between them. This chain's CDR3 is CASSERVGYGYTF. The CDR3 region has the DNA TGTGCCAGCAGTGAAAGGGTGGGCTATGGCTACACCTTC.

This clone was recorded only once. V usage is TRBV5-4 and J usage is TRBJ2-3; no reliable D call. Germline CDR1 SGHNT, CDR2 YYREEE (reference sequence). This CDR3 has 16 amino acids. Between the trimmed V and J ends, which lost 0 bases and 0 bases, there was a span of 11 bases. CDR3 sequence (DNA): TGTGCCAGCAGCTTGGGGGCGGTACCTAGCACAGATACGCAGTATTTT. Amino acids: CASSLGAVPSTDTQYF.

The chain is built from TRBV11-3 and TRBJ2-2; D possibly matches TRBD1 or TRBD2 (7 bases each). CDR1 is SGHNT, CDR2 YENEEA, per germline. Trimming shortened V by 5 bases and J by 6 bases, and 16 bases separated the two germline ends. The CDR3 length is 15 residues. Here the CDR3 DNA reads TGTGCCAGCAGCCCGCCAGGGGGGGAGGCCGGGGAGCTGTTTTTT. Its protein is CASSPPGGEAGELFF.

The rearrangement links TRBV27 to TRBJ2-7, with a weak D call TRBD1 (6 bases). CDR3 size: 13 residues. The V gene's germline CDR1 is MNHEY and CDR2 SMNVEV (reference sequence). Trimming removed 5 bases at V and 6 bases at J, with 14 bases between. Here the CDR3 DNA reads TGTGCCAGCAGTACTCGACAGGTAGCCGAGCAGTACTTC. It specifies CASSTRQVAEQYF.

The V gene is TRBV27, the J gene TRBJ1-1; possible D gene TRBD1, 6 bases. CDR3 length: 13 residues. V gave up 3 bases and J gave up 1 base, with 6 bases separating them. Germline values: CDR1 MNHEY, CDR2 SMNVEV (reference sequence). The CDR3 is CASSLTGNTEAFF. The CDR3 nucleotides are TGTGCCAGCAGTTTGACAGGGAACACTGAAGCTTTCTTT.

The rearrangement uses TRBV10-3 and TRBJ1-5; TRBD1 is a possible D gene (5 bases). The CDR3 covers 17 residues. CDR1 and CDR2 (germline): ENHRY, SYGVKD. The V gene lost 2 bases and the J gene lost 2 bases, with 16 bases spanning the gap. The CDR3 DNA follows: TGTGCCATCAGTGAGGGGGCTGGGGGTCTAGGCAATCAGCCCCAGCATTTT. Translation: CAISEGAGGLGNQPQHF.

The chain carries TRBV5-4 and TRBJ2-3; TRBD1 is a possible D gene (5 bases). Germline V gene lookup returns CDR1 SGHNT and CDR2 YYREEE (reference sequence). Trimming shortened V by 0 bases and J by 8 bases, and 22 bases separated the two germline ends. The CDR3 runs to 17 residues. The chain's CDR3 is CASSLADGAITGATQYF. The CDR3 region has the DNA TGTGCCAGCAGCTTGGCCGACGGAGCTATAACTGGGGCTACGCAGTATTTT.

This clone is a singleton in its sample. The chain is built from TRBV30 and TRBJ2-1, with 10 bases matching TRBD2. Per the germline V gene, CDR1 is GTSNPN and CDR2 is SVGIG (reference sequence). J was trimmed by 8 bases and V by 0 bases; bases with no gene match: 13. This CDR3 is 17 amino acids long. CDR3 in amino acids: CAWSVLFGGLAGDEQFF. The CDR3, as DNA: TGTGCCTGGAGTGTACTTTTTGGAGGCCTAGCGGGAGATGAGCAGTTCTTC.

This sequence joins TRBV28 and TRBJ1-5; D is ambiguous. Trimming took off 3 bases at V and 9 bases at J, with 12 bases between the two ends. This CDR3 comprises 13 residues. CDR1 is MDHEN, CDR2 SYDVKM, per germline. CDR3 bases: TGTGCCAGCAGTTTCCTGGGATACGGGCCCCAGCATTTT. Translation: CASSFLGYGPQHF.

This clone was detected only a few times. Different DNA sequences within this sample yield the same CDR3. This chain links TRBV30 with TRBJ1-5; D ambiguous. V lost 3 bases and J lost 0, with 6 bases in between. Germline loops: CDR1 GTSNPN, CDR2 SVGIG (reference sequence). The CDR3 consists of 13 residues. For the CDR3, the DNA is TGTGCCTGGAGCGGCGCTAGCAATCAGCCCCAGCATTTT. Its protein product is CAWSGASNQPQHF.

The rearrangement uses TRBV28 and TRBJ1-5; the match to TRBD1 covers 7 bases. V was pared by 2 bases and J by 0 bases, with 22 bases of the junction left unmatched. CDR3 length: 22 amino acids. Looked up from germline, CDR1 is MDHEN and CDR2 is SYDVKM. CDR3 loop: CASSLLPNAADREYYSNQPQHF. The CDR3 bases are TGTGCCAGCAGTTTACTCCCTAATGCAGCCGACAGGGAATACTATAGCAATCAGCCCCAGCATTTT.

J is TRBJ2-5 and V is TRBV19, with D unresolved. With 6 bases removed from V and 0 bases from J, the gap between germline ends came to 14 bases. From germline, CDR1 is LNHDA and CDR2 SQIVND (reference sequence). The CDR3 is 15 amino acids. The CDR3 sequence is CASRGGGKHQETQYF. CDR3 DNA sequence: TGTGCCAGTAGGGGCGGTGGAAAGCACCAAGAGACCCAGTACTTC. Variable domain in full (rest from reference TRBV19 and TRBJ2-5): DGGITQSPKYLFRKEGQNVTLSCEQNLNHDAMYWYRQDPGQGLRLIYYSQIVNDFQKGDIAEGYSVSREKKESFPLTVTSAQKNPTAFYLCASRGGGKHQETQYFGPGTRLLVL.

This rearrangement joins TRBV7-6 to TRBJ2-5; 7 nucleotides align to TRBD1. The CDR3 runs 15 residues. V shed 1 base, J shed 4 bases, and the junction held 6 bases outside the gene matches. CDR1 SGHVS and CDR2 FNYEAQ come from the germline V gene. The CDR3 here is CASSLGQGLRETQYF. The CDR3, as DNA: TGTGCCAGCAGCTTAGGACAGGGTTTACGAGAGACCCAGTACTTC.

This chain links TRBV6-6 with TRBJ2-2, with 16 bases that match TRBD2. The J segment lost 4 bases and the V segment lost 10 bases, leaving 3 bases of the junction unmatched. The CDR3 contains 15 residues. Germline lookup yields CDR1 MNHNY and CDR2 SVGAGI (reference sequence). Written as DNA, the CDR3 is TGTGCCACAGGGACTAGCGGGAGGGCCACCGGGGAGCTGTTTTTT. Translation gives CATGTSGRATGELFF.

CDR3 residues: CASSVGNFPAGKGGEQYF. In DNA, the CDR3 is TGTGCCAGCAGCGTAGGGAATTTTCCGGCGGGTAAGGGTGGAGAGCAGTACTTC. This chain joins TRBV9 and TRBJ2-7, with D possibly TRBD2 on 5 matching bases. V was cut by 0 bases and J by 7 bases, with 26 bases left in between. Germline CDR1 SGDLS, CDR2 YYNGEE. This CDR3 spans 18 amino acids.

The chain uses TRBV4-1 and TRBJ1-3; a possible D gene is TRBD1 (5 bases). This CDR3 has 15 residues. V was shortened by 0 bases and J by 4 bases, with 10 bases between the two germline ends. CDR1 and CDR2 (germline): MGHRA, YSYEKL. CDR3 region: CASSQEIGVGNTIYF. DNA for the CDR3: TGCGCCAGCAGCCAAGAAATAGGGGTCGGAAACACCATATATTTT.

CDR3 amino acids: CASSIETSYTF. The CDR3 nucleotides read TGTGCCAGTAGTATCGAGACTAGCTACACCTTC. This chain connects TRBV19 to TRBJ1-2, with unresolved D. Germline V gene data show CDR1 as LNHDA and CDR2 as SQIVND (reference sequence). The CDR3 is 11 residues long. V lost 3 bases and J 9 bases, leaving 8 bases between the germline ends. The full variable domain, completed using reference TRBV19 and TRBJ1-2, is DGGITQSPKYLFRKEGQNVTLSCEQNLNHDAMYWYRQDPGQGLRLIYYSQIVNDFQKGDIAEGYSVSREKKESFPLTVTSAQKNPTAFYLCASSIETSYTFGSGTRLTVV.

The chain couples TRBV28 to TRBJ2-7; maybe TRBD1 (5 bases). CDR1 is MDHEN, CDR2 SYDVKM, per germline. The CDR3 has 15 residues. V was cut by 6 bases and J by 6 bases, with 21 bases left in between. DNA for the CDR3: TGTGCCAGCAGGGGGCCAAGGGGCAGGGTTGGCGAGCAGTACTTC. Translation gives CASRGPRGRVGEQYF. Looking up the rest from reference TRBV28 and TRBJ2-7 gives the full variable domain: DVKVTQSSRYLVKRTGEKVFLECVQDMDHENMFWYRQDPGLGLRLIYFSYDVKMKEKGDIPEGYSVSREKKERFSLILESASTNQTSMYLCASRGPRGRVGEQYFGPGTRLTVT.

CDR3 residues: CASSPSGTRNVLTF. The CDR3 coding sequence is TGTGCCAGCTCACCGAGCGGGACCCGAAACGTCCTGACTTTC. V and J are TRBV18 and TRBJ2-6; TRBD2 matches at 7 bases. Germline V gene lookup returns CDR1 KGHSH and CDR2 LQKENI. CDR3 size: 14 residues. With V trimmed by 3 bases and J by 10 bases, 6 bases remained unmatched. The full variable domain, in which reference TRBV18 and TRBJ2-6 provide the parts outside the CDR3, is NAGVMQNPRHLVRRRGQEARLRCSPMKGHSHVYWYRQLPEEGLKFMVYLQKENIIDESGMPKERFSAEFPKEGPSILRIQQVVRGDSAAYFCASSPSGTRNVLTFGAGSRLTVL.

This sequence joins TRBV29-1 and TRBJ2-7; 7 bases align to TRBD1. With V trimmed by 6 bases and J by 2 bases, 7 bases remained unmatched. Germline V lookup: CDR1 SQVTM, CDR2 ANQGSEA. The CDR3 is made up of 13 amino acids. The CDR3 here is CSVTGQPPYEQYF. The CDR3 coding sequence is TGCAGCGTGACGGGACAGCCACCCTACGAGCAGTACTTC.

The CDR3 DNA reads TGTGCCAGCAGCTTACCCAAATTGGAGCAGTTCTTC. Translation: CASSLPKLEQFF. J is TRBJ2-1 and V is TRBV7-9; D uncertain. Trimming shortened V by 2 bases and J by 10 bases, and 9 bases separated the two germline ends. This CDR3 contains 12 residues. Germline V CDR1 and CDR2: SEHNR, FQNEAQ (reference sequence).

The chain combines TRBV10-2 with TRBJ2-3; TRBD1 or TRBD2 may be the D gene (5 bases each). CDR3 length: 13 amino acids. The V and J ends lost 0 bases and 10 bases respectively, with 11 bases between them. Looked up from germline, CDR1 is WSHSY and CDR2 is SAAADI. The CDR3: CASSESRGEAQYF. The CDR3 DNA sequence: TGCGCCAGCAGTGAGTCTAGGGGAGAAGCGCAGTATTTT.

The chain links TRBV18 to TRBJ1-1; unclear D gene. V was cut by 3 bases and J by 0 bases, with 8 bases left in between. The CDR3 extends over 14 amino acids. Germline assignment: CDR1 KGHSH and CDR2 LQKENI. The CDR3 DNA reads as TGTGCCAGCTCACCCAGACCGATGAACACTGAAGCTTTCTTT. It yields the protein CASSPRPMNTEAFF.

In its sample, this clone was seen once. The chain couples TRBV10-2 to TRBJ2-7; 7 bases fit TRBD2. Germline trimming cut 6 bases from V and 5 bases from J; bases unmatched to any gene: 7. The CDR3 totals 13 residues. Germline lookup yields CDR1 WSHSY and CDR2 SAAADI. The CDR3 DNA reads TGCGCCAGCAGGGGAGCGGGATCTGACGAGCAGTACTTC. Translating gives CASRGAGSDEQYF.